Listed below are T cell receptor beta chains from one sample, sequenced in a study of T-cell reconstitution after alpha-beta-depleted transplantation in children. TCRdb recomputed calls from the PCR reads with MiXCR, one row per CDR3 protein. The table shows about 16,000 distinct CDR3 sequences, with about 8% occurring only once. The specimen comprised PBMCs, mostly from graft donor cells, sampled 60 days after TCRalphabeta/CD19-depleted stem cell transplant. The receptors stem from a boy in the first two years of life who had a stem cell transplant for Wiskott-Aldrich syndrome, so the T cells may come from the graft donor. Each CDR3 is given with its conserved first and last residue. D genes are given only for firm matches. Rows may omit the clone size; those that give it use once, few, many or a size class.

TRBD1 | TRBJ1-2 | - | TRBV18 | CASSPDRGYTF | TGTGCCAGCTCACCAGACAGGGGGTACACCTTC
TRBD2 | TRBJ2-1 | - | TRBV7-9 | CASSLRPSGTYNEQFF | TGTGCCAGCAGCTTACGCCCTAGCGGGACCTACAATGAGCAGTTCTTC
- | TRBJ2-5 | - | TRBV24-1 | CATSDFPKEELETQYF | TGTGCCACCAGTGATTTTCCCAAGGAGGAATTAGAGACCCAGTACTTC
- | TRBJ1-6 | many | TRBV19 | CASSISSPAGGVVSPLHF | TGTGCCAGTAGTATTTCGTCGCCCGCCGGGGGAGTAGTTTCACCCCTCCACTTT
- | TRBJ2-1 | - | TRBV6-5 | CASSRTVLNEQFF | TGTGCCAGCAGTCGGACAGTACTCAATGAGCAGTTCTTC
- | TRBJ2-7 | many | TRBV7-2 | CASSLTRGTYEQYF | TGTGCCAGCAGCTTAACTCGGGGCACCTACGAGCAGTACTTC
TRBD1 | TRBJ1-3 | many | TRBV29-1 | CSVGTGVGNTIYF | TGCAGCGTCGGGACAGGGGTTGGAAACACCATATATTTT
- | TRBJ2-7 | few | TRBV2 | CASGQGMGEQYF | TGTGCCAGCGGGCAGGGGATGGGCGAGCAGTACTTC
TRBD1 | TRBJ1-1 | many | TRBV25-1 | CASSEGGQDEAFF | TGTGCCAGCAGTGAGGGGGGACAGGATGAAGCTTTCTTT
- | TRBJ2-7 | - | TRBV4-3 | CASSQDEGSPSSEQYF | TGCGCCAGCAGCCAAGATGAGGGGTCCCCGAGCTCCGAGCAGTACTTC
- | TRBJ2-3 | many | TRBV27 | CASSFQGKDTQYF | TGTGCCAGCAGTTTCCAGGGAAAGGATACGCAGTATTTT
- | TRBJ2-1 | many | TRBV7-9 | CASSLNRLVTEQFF | TGTGCCAGCAGCTTAAATCGGCTAGTGACTGAGCAGTTCTTC
- | TRBJ1-1 | few | TRBV18 | CASSDANTEAFF | TGTGCCAGCTCAGACGCGAACACTGAAGCTTTCTTT
TRBD1 | TRBJ1-1 | many | TRBV5-1 | CASSTGGIVTEAFF | TGCGCCAGCAGCACAGGGGGGATAGTGACTGAAGCTTTCTTT
- | TRBJ1-1 | many | TRBV10-3 | CAISSQGVGNTEAFF | TGTGCCATCAGCTCCCAGGGAGTAGGGAACACTGAAGCTTTCTTT
- | TRBJ2-7 | many | TRBV3-1 | CASSQAYSSYEQYF | TGTGCCAGCAGCCAAGCGTACAGTTCCTACGAGCAGTACTTC
TRBD2 | TRBJ2-1 | many | TRBV11-2 | CASIPGLAGSSYNEQFF | TGTGCCAGCATCCCGGGACTAGCGGGATCCTCCTACAATGAGCAGTTCTTC
TRBD1 | TRBJ2-7 | - | TRBV5-6 | CAGSWGQELYELYF | TGTGCCGGCAGCTGGGGACAGGAACTCTACGAGTTGTACTTC
TRBD2 | TRBJ2-5 | many | TRBV7-2 | CASSLGTSLQETQYF | TGTGCCAGCAGCTTAGGGACTAGTTTGCAAGAGACCCAGTACTTC
- | TRBJ1-1 | - | TRBV7-2 | CASSLVWRDTEAFF | TGTGCCAGCAGCTTAGTGTGGAGGGACACTGAAGCTTTCTTT
- | TRBJ2-7 | - | TRBV7-6 | CASSLLAGEGVGEQYF | TGTGCCAGCAGCTTACTGGCGGGAGAGGGGGTAGGCGAGCAGTACTTC
- | TRBJ2-7 | few | TRBV7-8 | CASARAGSYEQYF | TGTGCCAGCGCAAGGGCGGGCTCCTACGAGCAGTACTTC
- | TRBJ2-5 | many | TRBV12-3/TRBV12-4 | CASSKTQETQYF | TGTGCCAGCAGTAAAACCCAAGAGACCCAGTACTTC
TRBD1 | TRBJ1-1 | many | TRBV6-6 | CASSPGTGEAFF | TGTGCCAGCAGTCCTGGGACAGGAGAAGCTTTCTTT
- | TRBJ1-1 | many | TRBV29-1 | CSVDRGAYTEAFF | TGCAGCGTGGACCGGGGGGCCTACACTGAAGCTTTCTTT
- | TRBJ1-6 | - | TRBV20-1 | CSAEGNLDSPLHF | TGCAGTGCCGAAGGGAATTTGGATTCACCCCTCCACTTT
- | TRBJ2-7 | many | TRBV12-3/TRBV12-4 | CASSYGPRGVWYF | TGTGCCAGCAGTTATGGCCCGAGGGGCGTATGGTACTTC
TRBD2 | TRBJ2-1 | many | TRBV5-1 | CASSLGQASGYNEQFF | TGCGCCAGCAGCTTGGGCCAGGCTAGCGGTTACAATGAGCAGTTCTTC
TRBD2 | TRBJ2-5 | many | TRBV5-6 | CASLVYGEGETQYF | TGTGCCAGCCTGGTGTACGGGGAGGGGGAGACCCAGTACTTC
TRBD2 | TRBJ2-7 | many | TRBV7-6 | CASSLPPSGSIYEQYF | TGTGCCAGCAGCCTCCCCCCTAGCGGGAGTATATACGAGCAGTACTTC
TRBD2 | TRBJ2-7 | many | TRBV27 | CASSTRLAGGPYEQYF | TGTGCCAGCAGTACCCGACTAGCGGGAGGGCCCTACGAGCAGTACTTC
TRBD1 | TRBJ2-7 | - | TRBV12-3/TRBV12-4 | CTFSLIGGDYEQYF | TGTACCTTCAGCCTCATAGGGGGCGACTACGAGCAGTACTTC
- | TRBJ1-1 | - | TRBV20-1 | CSAKGPLPEAFF | TGCAGTGCTAAGGGACCGCTGCCAGAAGCTTTCTTT
TRBD2 | TRBJ2-5 | many | TRBV24-1 | CATSGASGRAETQYF | TGTGCCACCAGTGGGGCTAGCGGGAGGGCAGAGACCCAGTACTTC
- | TRBJ2-3 | few | TRBV5-5 | CASSLGPSRDTQYF | TGTGCCAGCAGCTTGGGCCCGTCGAGGGATACGCAGTATTTT
- | TRBJ2-7 | many | TRBV6-5 | CASSYSKAGNPYEQYF | TGTGCCAGCAGTTACTCGAAGGCAGGGAATCCCTACGAGCAGTACTTC
- | TRBJ1-1 | - | TRBV6-5 | CASSYSSSRLATEAFF | TGTGCCAGCAGTTACTCAAGCTCCAGATTAGCCACTGAAGCTTTCTTT
TRBD2 | TRBJ2-1 | many | TRBV6-5 | CASRGGFLGNEQFF | TGTGCCAGTCGGGGGGGGTTTTTGGGGAATGAGCAGTTCTTC
- | TRBJ1-1 | many | TRBV7-9 | CASSLYLSGRNTEAFF | TGTGCCAGCAGCTTATATCTTTCAGGTAGGAACACTGAAGCTTTCTTT
TRBD2 | TRBJ2-7 | - | TRBV5-1 | CASSLYGLEGGPYEQYF | TGCGCCAGCAGCTTGTACGGATTGGAGGGAGGGCCCTACGAGCAGTACTTC
- | TRBJ2-3 | many | TRBV20-1 | CSARDPPDTQYF | TGCAGTGCTAGAGACCCCCCAGATACGCAGTATTTT